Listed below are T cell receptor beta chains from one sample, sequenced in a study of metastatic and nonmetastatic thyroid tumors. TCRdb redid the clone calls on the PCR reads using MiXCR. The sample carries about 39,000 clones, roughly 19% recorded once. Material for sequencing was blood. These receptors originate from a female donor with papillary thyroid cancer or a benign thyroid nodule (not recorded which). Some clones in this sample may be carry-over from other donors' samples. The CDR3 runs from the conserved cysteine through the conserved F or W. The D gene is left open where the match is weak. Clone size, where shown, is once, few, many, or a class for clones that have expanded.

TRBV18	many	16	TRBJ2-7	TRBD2	TGTGCCAGCTCACCGAGCGGGGACCTAGGCTCCTACGAGCAGTACTTC	CASSPSGDLGSYEQYF
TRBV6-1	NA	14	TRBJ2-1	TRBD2	TGTGCCAGCAGTGAAGGGCTAGCGGTTAATGAGGAGTTCTTC	CASSEGLAVNEEFF
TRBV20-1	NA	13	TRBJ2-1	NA	TGCAGTGCTAGCTTCGGGATTTCAAATGAGCAGTTCTTC	CSASFGISNEQFF
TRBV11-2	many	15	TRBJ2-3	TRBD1	TGTGCCAGCAGCCCGAGGACAGGGTGGGCAGATACGCAGTATTTT	CASSPRTGWADTQYF
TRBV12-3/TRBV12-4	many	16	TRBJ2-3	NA	TGTGCCAGCAGACCCCCGCGGGGCGCTAGCACAGATACGCAGTATTTT	CASRPPRGASTDTQYF
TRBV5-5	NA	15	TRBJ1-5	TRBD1	TGTGCCAGCAGCTTAAACAGGGGAAGCAATCAGCCCCAGCATTTT	CASSLNRGSNQPQHF
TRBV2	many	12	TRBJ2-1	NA	TGTGCCAGCATCGGCTACAACAATGAGCAGTTCTTC	CASIGYNNEQFF
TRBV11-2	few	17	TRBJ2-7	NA	TGTGCCAGCAGCTTAGATCGGGGCGGGGTAAGCTCCTACGAGCAGTACTTC	CASSLDRGGVSSYEQYF
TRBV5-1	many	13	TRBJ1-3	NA	TGCGCCAGCAGCCCGCAGGGTTCTAGTTCCGTATATTTT	CASSPQGSSSVYF
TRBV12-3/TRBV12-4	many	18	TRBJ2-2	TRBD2	TGTGCCAGCAGTTTAGCGCTAGCGGGAGGGCCCGTGGGGGGGGAGCTGTTTTTT	CASSLALAGGPVGGELFF
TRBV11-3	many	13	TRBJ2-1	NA	TGTGCCAGCAGCCCAGGGAGTTTCAATGAGCAGTTCTTC	CASSPGSFNEQFF
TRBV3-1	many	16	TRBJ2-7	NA	TGTGCCAGCAGCCAAGATGGGGCAGGCCGACCCTACGAGCAGTACTTC	CASSQDGAGRPYEQYF
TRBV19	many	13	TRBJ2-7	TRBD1	TGTGCCAGTAGTATGGGACAGAGTTACGAGCAGTACTTC	CASSMGQSYEQYF
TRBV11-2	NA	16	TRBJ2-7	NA	TGTGCCAGCAGCCTAGTGGGTGGGGGCCTACTTTTGGATCAGTACTTC	CASSLVGGGLLLDQYF
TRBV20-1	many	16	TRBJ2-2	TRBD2	TGCAGTGCTAGAGTCCCGACTAGCCTTAACACCGGGGAGCTGTTTTTT	CSARVPTSLNTGELFF
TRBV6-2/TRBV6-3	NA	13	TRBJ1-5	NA	TGCGCAAGCAGTTACTCGCAAAATCAGCCCCAGCATTTT	CASSYSQNQPQHF
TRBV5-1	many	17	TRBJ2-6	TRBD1	TGCGCCAGCAGTACGGGACAGGGGGCATCTGGGGCCAACGTCCTGACTTTC	CASSTGQGASGANVLTF
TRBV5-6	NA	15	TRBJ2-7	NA	TGTGCCAGCAGCTTGGAAGGGGGAGCGTGGTACGAGCAGTACTTC	CASSLEGGAWYEQYF
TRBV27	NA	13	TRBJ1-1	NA	TGTGCCAGCAGTTTGTGGGCTAGCTCTGAAGCTTTCTTT	CASSLWASSEAFF
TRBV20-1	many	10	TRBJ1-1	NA	TGCAGTGCCCAGGGCACTGAAGCTTTCTTT	CSAQGTEAFF
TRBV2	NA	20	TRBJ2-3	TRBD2	TGTGCCAGCAGTGCTGCACAGGTAACCGGGACTAGCGTGAGCACAGATACGCAGTATTTT	CASSAAQVTGTSVSTDTQYF
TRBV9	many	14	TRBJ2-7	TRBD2	TGTGCCAGCAGCACGGGACTAGCGGTGTACGAGCAGTACTTC	CASSTGLAVYEQYF
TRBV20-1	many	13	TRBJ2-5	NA	TGCAGTGCTAGAGACCCCTATGGGGAGACCCAGTACTTC	CSARDPYGETQYF
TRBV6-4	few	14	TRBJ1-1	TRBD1	TGTGCCAGCAGTCCATCCAGGGGGCAAACTGAAGCTTTCTTT	CASSPSRGQTEAFF
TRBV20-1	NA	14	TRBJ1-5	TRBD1	TGCAGTGATAAAGACACAGGGGGCAATCAGCCCCAGCATTTT	CSDKDTGGNQPQHF
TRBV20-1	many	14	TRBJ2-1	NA	TGCAGTGCTCGATATCCCTCCGGAACTCCTCAGTGGTTCTTC	CSARYPSGTPQWFF
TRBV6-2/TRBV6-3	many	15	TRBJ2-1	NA	TGTGCCAGCAGTTACGGTCTCCAACCTTACAATGAGCAGTTCTTC	CASSYGLQPYNEQFF
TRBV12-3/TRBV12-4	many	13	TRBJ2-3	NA	TGTGCCAGCAGTCTACGAATATTGGATACGCAGTATTTT	CASSLRILDTQYF
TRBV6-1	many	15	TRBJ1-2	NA	TGTGCCAGCAGTCAAGAACCGGGACAACCCTATGGCTACACCTTC	CASSQEPGQPYGYTF
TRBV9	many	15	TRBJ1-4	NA	TGTGCCAGCAGCCTCTCCGGGCTGTCCAATGAAAAACTGTTTTTT	CASSLSGLSNEKLFF
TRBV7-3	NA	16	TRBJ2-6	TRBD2	TGTGCCAGCAGCTTAAGCGCGGGAGCCGGGGCCAACGTCCTGACTTTC	CASSLSAGAGANVLTF
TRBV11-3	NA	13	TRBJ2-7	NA	TGTGCCAGCAGCTTCGGGTCCACCTACGAGCAGTACTTC	CASSFGSTYEQYF
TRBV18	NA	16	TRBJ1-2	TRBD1	TGTGCCAGCTCCTTTGGACAGGGGACCGTCGGCTATGGCTACACCTTC	CASSFGQGTVGYGYTF
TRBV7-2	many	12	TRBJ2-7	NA	TGTACCAGCAGCTTAGATTGGGGCGAGCAGTACTTC	CTSSLDWGEQYF
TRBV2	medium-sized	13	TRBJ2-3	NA	TGTGCCAGCAGTGACCTGGATAGAACCTGGCAGTATTTT	CASSDLDRTWQYF
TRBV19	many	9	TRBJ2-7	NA	TGTGCCAGCCAGACCGAGCAGTACTTC	CASQTEQYF
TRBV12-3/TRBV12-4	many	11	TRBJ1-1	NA	TGTGCCAGCAGCTCTCTTAGAAAGGCTTTCTTT	CASSSLRKAFF
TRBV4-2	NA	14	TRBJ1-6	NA	TGTGCCAGCAGCGCCCAGGTAGATAATTCACCCCTCCACTTT	CASSAQVDNSPLHF
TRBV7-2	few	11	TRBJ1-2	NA	TGTGCCAGAGAAGTGAACTATGGATACACCTTC	CAREVNYGYTF
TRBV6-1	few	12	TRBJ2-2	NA	TGTGCCGGCAGAATGGGGGGCGTTGAGCTGTTTTTT	CAGRMGGVELFF
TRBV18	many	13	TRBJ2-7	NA	TGTGCCAGCACGGCGCTGCGGGGCTACGAGCAGTACTTC	CASTALRGYEQYF
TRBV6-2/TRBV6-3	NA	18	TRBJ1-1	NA	TGTGCCAGCAGTTACTCTGCTTTGTGGAGGTTGCAGTACACTGAAGCTTTCTTT	CASSYSALWRLQYTEAFF
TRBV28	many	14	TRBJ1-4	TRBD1	TGTGCCAGCAGCCTGACAGGGGGCCCGGAAAAACTGTTTTTT	CASSLTGGPEKLFF
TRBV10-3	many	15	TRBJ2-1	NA	TGTGCCATCAGTGCGACAGGCAACTCCTACAATGAGCAGTTCTTC	CAISATGNSYNEQFF
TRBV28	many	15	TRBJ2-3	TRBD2	TGTGCCAGCAGTTCGGGGGGTGCCCCCCCAGATACGCAGTATTTT	CASSSGGAPPDTQYF
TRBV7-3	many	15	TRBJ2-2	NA	TGTGCCAGCAGCTCCGGGACTCTGAACACCGGGGAGCTGTTTTTT	CASSSGTLNTGELFF
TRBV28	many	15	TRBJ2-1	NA	TGTGCCAGCAGTCCAGGGGGGAACTCCTACAATGAGCAGTTCTTC	CASSPGGNSYNEQFF
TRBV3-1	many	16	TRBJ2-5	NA	TGTGCCAGCAGCCAGAATGAGCGGACGACGAGGGAGACCCAGTACTTC	CASSQNERTTRETQYF
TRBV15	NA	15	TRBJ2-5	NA	TGTGCCACCAGCAGCTTATACGGGACTCAAGAGACCCAGTACTTC	CATSSLYGTQETQYF
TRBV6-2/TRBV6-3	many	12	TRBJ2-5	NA	TGTGCCAGCAGCACGGGGGAAGAGACCCAGTACTTC	CASSTGEETQYF
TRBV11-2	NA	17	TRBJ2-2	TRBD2	TGTGCCAGCAGCTTAGGCGGGAGGGCTGCGAACACCTGGGAGCTGTTTTTT	CASSLGGRAANTWELFF
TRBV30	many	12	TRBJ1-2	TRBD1	TGTGCCTGCCGGGACAGGTACAATGGCTACACCTTC	CACRDRYNGYTF
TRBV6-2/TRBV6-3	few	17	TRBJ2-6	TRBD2	TGCGCCAGCACGGGGGGGATTGGCTACTCTGTGGCCAACGTCCTGACTTTC	CASTGGIGYSVANVLTF
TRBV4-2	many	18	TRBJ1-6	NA	TGTGCCAGCAGCCAAGATCTCCTAGGAACTCCCGGTAATTCACCCCTCCACTTT	CASSQDLLGTPGNSPLHF
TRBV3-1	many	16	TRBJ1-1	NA	TGTGCCAGCAGCCAATATTACCGGGGGAGGGACACTGAAGCTTTCTTT	CASSQYYRGRDTEAFF
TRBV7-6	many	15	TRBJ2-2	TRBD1	TGTGCCAGCAGCTTAGAGGGACAGGGGGCCGGGGAGCTGTTTTTT	CASSLEGQGAGELFF
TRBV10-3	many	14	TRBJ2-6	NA	TGTGCCATCAGTGAACACTCTGGGGCCAACGTCCTGACTTTC	CAISEHSGANVLTF
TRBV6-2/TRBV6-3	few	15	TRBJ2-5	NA	TGTGCCAGCAGTAAGGCCGGGGCAAAAGAGAAAACCCAGTACTTC	CASSKAGAKEKTQYF